The entry below gives a single T cell receptor beta chain sequence along with its context. The target antigen is unknown. This entry comes from a study of radiation and T cells in renal cell carcinoma. Turning to the study itself: Nephrectomy followed 15 Gy stereotactic body radiation by 4 weeks. Study outcomes and limitations: In blood, top tumor clones expanded by 2 weeks, shrinking by 4. No pretreatment tumor biopsies were available for baseline clonotypes.

Generated by immunoSEQ multiplex PCR, the TCRdb table keeps only in-frame clones and is missing some. The table shows approximately 45,000 clones, with around 83% occurring only once. The time point: baseline pretreatment blood. Specified treatment: 15 Gy SBRT to primary tumor, nephrectomy 4 weeks later. This renal cell carcinoma was of the clear cell type. The receptor comes from a woman aged 70-85 years with renal cell carcinoma. This specimen was blood, taken from a patient whose treatment included radiotherapy and nephrectomy.

The CDR3 loop reads CASSFSGEEKLFF. The DNA of the CDR3 is TGCGCCAGCAGCTTCTCAGGGGAGGAAAAACTGTTTTTT. V is TRBV5-1 and J is TRBJ1-4, with D maybe TRBD1 (6 bases). The V gene lost 2 bases and the J gene lost 8 bases, with 10 bases spanning the gap. The CDR3 is 13 residues long. Germline V gives CDR1 SGHRS, CDR2 YFSETQ.